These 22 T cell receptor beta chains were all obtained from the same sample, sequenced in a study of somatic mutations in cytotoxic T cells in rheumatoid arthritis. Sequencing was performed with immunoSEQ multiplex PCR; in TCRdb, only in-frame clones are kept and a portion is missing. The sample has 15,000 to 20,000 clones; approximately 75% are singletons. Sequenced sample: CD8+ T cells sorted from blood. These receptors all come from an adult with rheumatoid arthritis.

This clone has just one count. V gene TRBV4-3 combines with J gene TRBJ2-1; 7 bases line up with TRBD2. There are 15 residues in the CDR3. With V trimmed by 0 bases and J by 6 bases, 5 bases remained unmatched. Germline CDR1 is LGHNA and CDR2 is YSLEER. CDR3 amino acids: CASSQDRGVGNEQFF. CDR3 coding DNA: TGCGCCAGCAGCCAAGATCGGGGGGTTGGCAATGAGCAGTTCTTC.

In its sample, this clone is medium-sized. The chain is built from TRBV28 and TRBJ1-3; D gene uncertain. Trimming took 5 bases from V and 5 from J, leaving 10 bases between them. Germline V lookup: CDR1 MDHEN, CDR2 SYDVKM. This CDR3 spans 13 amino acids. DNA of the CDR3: TGTGCCAGCAGTCCCGGGCTGCGAAACACCATATATTTT. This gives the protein CASSPGLRNTIYF.

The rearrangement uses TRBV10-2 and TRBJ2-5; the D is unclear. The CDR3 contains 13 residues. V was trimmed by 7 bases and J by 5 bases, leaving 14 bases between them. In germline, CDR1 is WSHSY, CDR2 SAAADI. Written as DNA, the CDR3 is TGCGCCAGCAATATTTTGGGGATGGAGACCCAGTACTTC. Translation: CASNILGMETQYF.

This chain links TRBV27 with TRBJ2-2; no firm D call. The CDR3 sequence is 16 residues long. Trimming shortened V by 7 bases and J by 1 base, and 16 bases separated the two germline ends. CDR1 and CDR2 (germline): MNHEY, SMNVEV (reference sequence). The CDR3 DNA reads TGTGCCAGCAACCCGACGGGCCTAGGGAACACCGGGGAGCTGTTTTTT. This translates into CASNPTGLGNTGELFF.

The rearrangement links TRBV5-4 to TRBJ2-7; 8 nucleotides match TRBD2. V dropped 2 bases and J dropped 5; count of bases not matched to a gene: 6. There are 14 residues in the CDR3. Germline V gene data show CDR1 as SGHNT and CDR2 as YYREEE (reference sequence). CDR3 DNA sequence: TGTGCCAGCAGCTTTAGCGGGATTGTCGACGAGCAGTACTTC. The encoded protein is CASSFSGIVDEQYF.

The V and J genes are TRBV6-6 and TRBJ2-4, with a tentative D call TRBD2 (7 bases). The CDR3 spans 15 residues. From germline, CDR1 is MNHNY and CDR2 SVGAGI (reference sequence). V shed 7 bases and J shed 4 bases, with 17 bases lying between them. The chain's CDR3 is CASTLGGRGKNIQYF. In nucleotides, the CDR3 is TGTGCCAGCACCCTGGGGGGGCGAGGGAAAAACATTCAGTACTTC.

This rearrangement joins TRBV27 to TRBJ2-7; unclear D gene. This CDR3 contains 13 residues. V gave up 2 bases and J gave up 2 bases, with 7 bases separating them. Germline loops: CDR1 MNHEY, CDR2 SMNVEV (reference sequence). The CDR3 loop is CASSLMATYEQYF. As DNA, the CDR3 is TGTGCCAGCAGTTTAATGGCTACCTACGAGCAGTACTTC.

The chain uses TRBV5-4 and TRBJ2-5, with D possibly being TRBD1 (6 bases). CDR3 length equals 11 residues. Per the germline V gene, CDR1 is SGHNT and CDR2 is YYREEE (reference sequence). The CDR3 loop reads CVLARGETQYF. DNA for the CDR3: TGTGTTCTAGCAAGGGGGGAGACCCAGTACTTC. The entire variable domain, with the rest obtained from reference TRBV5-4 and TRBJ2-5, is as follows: ETGVTQSPTHLIKTRGQQVTLRCSSQSGHNTVSWYQQALGQGPQFIFQYYREEENGRGNFPPRFSGLQFPNYSSELNVNALELDDSALYLCVLARGETQYFGPGTRLLVL.

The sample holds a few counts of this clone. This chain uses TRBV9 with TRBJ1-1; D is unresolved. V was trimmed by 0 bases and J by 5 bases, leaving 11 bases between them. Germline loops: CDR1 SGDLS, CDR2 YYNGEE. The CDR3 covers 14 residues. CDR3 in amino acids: CASSVATGGTEAFF. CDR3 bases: TGTGCCAGCAGCGTAGCTACGGGAGGTACTGAAGCTTTCTTT.

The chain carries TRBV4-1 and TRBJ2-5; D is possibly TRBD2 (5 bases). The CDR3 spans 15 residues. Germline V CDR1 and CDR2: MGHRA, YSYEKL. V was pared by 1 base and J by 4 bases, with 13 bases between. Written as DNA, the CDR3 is TGCGCCAGCAGCCAAGGTCCCGGGGTAGCAGAGACCCAGTACTTC. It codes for CASSQGPGVAETQYF.

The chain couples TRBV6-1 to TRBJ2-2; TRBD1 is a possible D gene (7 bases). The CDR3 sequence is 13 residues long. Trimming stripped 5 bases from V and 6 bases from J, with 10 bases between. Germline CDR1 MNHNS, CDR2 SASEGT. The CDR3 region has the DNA TGTGCCAGCAGTCCAGGGGGGTCCGGGGAGCTGTTTTTT. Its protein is CASSPGGSGELFF.

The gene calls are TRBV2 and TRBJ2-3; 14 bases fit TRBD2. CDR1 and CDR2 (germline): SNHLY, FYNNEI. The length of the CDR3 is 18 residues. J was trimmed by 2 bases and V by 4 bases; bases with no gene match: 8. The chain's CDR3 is CASSGTSGGYLYTDTQYF. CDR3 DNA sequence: TGTGCCAGCAGTGGGACTAGCGGGGGGTATCTGTACACAGATACGCAGTATTTT.

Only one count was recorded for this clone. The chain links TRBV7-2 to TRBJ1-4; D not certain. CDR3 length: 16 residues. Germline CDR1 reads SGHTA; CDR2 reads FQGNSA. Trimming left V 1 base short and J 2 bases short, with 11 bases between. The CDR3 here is CASSLGSPETNEKLFF. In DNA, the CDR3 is TGTGCCAGCAGCTTAGGTTCCCCGGAGACTAATGAAAAACTGTTTTTT.

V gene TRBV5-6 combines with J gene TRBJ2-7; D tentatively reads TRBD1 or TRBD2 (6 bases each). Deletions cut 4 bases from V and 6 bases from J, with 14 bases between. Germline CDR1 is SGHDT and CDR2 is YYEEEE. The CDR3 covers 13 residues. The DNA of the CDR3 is TGTGCCAGCAGCCCCCCGTCGGGGGCCGAGCAGTACTTC. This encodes CASSPPSGAEQYF.

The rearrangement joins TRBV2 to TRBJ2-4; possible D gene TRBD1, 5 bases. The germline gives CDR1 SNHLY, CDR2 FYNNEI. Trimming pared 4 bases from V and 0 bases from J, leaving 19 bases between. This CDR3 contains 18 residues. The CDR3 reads CASSVRGAGHLAKNIQYF. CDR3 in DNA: TGTGCCAGCAGTGTGCGTGGGGCCGGACATCTAGCCAAAAACATTCAGTACTTC. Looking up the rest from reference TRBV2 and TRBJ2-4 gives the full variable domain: EPEVTQTPSHQVTQMGQEVILRCVPISNHLYFYWYRQILGQKVEFLVSFYNNEISEKSEIFDDQFSVERPDGSNFTLKIRSTKLEDSAMYFCASSVRGAGHLAKNIQYFGAGTRLSVL.

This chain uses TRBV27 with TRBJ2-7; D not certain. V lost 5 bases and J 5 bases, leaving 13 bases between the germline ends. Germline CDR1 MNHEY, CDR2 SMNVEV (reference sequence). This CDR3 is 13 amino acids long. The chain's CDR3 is CASSTSAGNEQYF. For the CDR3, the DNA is TGTGCCAGCAGTACCTCGGCTGGAAACGAGCAGTACTTC.

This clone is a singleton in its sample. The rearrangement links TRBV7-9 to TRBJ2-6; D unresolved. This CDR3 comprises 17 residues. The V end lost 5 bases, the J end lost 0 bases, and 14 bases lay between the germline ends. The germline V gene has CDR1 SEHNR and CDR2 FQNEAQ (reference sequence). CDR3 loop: CASSPPWTSSGANVLTF. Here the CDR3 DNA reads TGTGCCAGCAGCCCCCCGTGGACCAGCTCTGGGGCCAACGTCCTGACTTTC.

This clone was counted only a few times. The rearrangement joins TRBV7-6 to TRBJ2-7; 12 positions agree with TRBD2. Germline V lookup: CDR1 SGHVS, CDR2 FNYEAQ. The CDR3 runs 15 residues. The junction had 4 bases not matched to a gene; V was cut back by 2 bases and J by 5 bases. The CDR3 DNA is TGTGCCAGCAGCTTACTCTCTAGCGGGAGGGACGAGCAGTACTTC. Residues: CASSLLSSGRDEQYF.

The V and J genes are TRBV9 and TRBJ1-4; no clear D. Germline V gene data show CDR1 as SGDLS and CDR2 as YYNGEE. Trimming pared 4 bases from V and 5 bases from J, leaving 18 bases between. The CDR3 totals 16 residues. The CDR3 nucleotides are TGTGCCAGCAGCCCCGACCACGGTGCCGAAAATGAAAAACTGTTTTTT. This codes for CASSPDHGAENEKLFF.

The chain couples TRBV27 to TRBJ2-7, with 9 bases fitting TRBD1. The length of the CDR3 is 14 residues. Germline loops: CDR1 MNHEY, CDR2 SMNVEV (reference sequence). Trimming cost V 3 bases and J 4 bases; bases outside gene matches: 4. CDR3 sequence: CASSLKGQGYEQYF. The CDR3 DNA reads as TGTGCCAGCAGTTTGAAGGGACAGGGTTACGAGCAGTACTTC.

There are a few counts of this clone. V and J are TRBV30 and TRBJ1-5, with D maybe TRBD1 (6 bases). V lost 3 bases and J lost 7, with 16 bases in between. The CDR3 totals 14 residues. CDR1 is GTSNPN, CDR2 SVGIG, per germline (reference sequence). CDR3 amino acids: CAWRDPTGLQPQHF. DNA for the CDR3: TGTGCCTGGAGGGACCCGACAGGATTACAGCCCCAGCATTTT.

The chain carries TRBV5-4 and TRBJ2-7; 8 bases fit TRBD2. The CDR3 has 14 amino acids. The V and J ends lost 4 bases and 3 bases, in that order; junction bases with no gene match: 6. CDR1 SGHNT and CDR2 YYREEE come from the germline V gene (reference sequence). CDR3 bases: TGTGCCAGCAGCCTTGCCGCGGGGGGCTACGAGCAGTACTTC. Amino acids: CASSLAAGGYEQYF.